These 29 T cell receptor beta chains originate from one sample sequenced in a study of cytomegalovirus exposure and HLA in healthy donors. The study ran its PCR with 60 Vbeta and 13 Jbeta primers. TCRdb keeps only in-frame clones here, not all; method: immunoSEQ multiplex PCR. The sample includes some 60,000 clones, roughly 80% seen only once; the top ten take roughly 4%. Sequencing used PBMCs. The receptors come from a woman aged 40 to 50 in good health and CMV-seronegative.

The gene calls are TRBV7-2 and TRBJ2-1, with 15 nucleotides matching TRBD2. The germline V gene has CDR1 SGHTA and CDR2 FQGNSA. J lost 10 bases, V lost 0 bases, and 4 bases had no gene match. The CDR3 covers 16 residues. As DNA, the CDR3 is TGTGCCAGCAGCTTAGCCGGGACTAGCGGGAGGAGCGAGCAGTTCTTC. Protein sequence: CASSLAGTSGRSEQFF.

This CDR3 reads CASSMNRGPFDAFF. The CDR3 coding sequence is TGTGCCAGTAGTATGAACAGGGGCCCGTTTGACGCTTTCTTT. The chain has TRBV19 and TRBJ1-1; TRBD1 matches 7 bases. The V segment lost 3 bases and the J segment 11 bases; nucleotides outside the gene matches: 12. The CDR3 sequence is 14 residues long. In germline, CDR1 is LNHDA, CDR2 SQIVND (reference sequence).

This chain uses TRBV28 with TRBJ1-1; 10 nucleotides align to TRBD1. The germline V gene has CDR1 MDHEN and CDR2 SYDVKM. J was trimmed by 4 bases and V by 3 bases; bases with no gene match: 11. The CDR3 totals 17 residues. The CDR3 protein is CASSLPTGTGVSTEAFF. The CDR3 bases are TGTGCCAGCAGTTTGCCAACCGGGACAGGGGTTTCCACTGAAGCTTTCTTT.

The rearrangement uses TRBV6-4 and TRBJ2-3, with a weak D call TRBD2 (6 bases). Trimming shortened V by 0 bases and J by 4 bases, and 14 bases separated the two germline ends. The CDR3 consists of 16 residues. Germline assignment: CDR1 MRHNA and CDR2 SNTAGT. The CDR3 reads CASSDSGGKGPDTQYF. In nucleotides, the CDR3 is TGTGCCAGCAGTGACTCCGGCGGGAAGGGGCCAGATACGCAGTATTTT.

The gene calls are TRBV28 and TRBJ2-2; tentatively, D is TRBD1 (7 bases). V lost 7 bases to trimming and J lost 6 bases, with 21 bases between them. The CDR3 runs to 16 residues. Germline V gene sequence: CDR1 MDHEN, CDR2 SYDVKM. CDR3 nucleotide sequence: TGTGCCAGCATCCCGTCCTGGGCAGGGGGGTCCGGGGAGCTGTTTTTT. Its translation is CASIPSWAGGSGELFF.

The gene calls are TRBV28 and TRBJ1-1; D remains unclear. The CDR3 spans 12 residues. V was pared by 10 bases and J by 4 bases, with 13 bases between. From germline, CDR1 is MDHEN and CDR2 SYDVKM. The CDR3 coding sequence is TGTGCCACCGAACGGGTTAGCACTGAAGCTTTCTTT. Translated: CATERVSTEAFF.

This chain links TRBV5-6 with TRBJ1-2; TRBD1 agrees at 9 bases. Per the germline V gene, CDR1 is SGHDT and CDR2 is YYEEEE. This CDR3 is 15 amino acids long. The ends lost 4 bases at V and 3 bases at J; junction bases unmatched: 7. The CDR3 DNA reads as TGTGCCAGCAGCAAAACTAACAGGGGGCACTATGGCTACACCTTC. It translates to CASSKTNRGHYGYTF.

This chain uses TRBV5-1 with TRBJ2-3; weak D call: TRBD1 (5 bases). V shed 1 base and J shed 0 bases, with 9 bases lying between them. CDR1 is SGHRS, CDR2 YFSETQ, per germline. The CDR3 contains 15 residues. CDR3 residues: CASSLIQASTDTQYF. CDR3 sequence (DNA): TGCGCCAGCAGCTTGATACAGGCTAGCACAGATACGCAGTATTTT.

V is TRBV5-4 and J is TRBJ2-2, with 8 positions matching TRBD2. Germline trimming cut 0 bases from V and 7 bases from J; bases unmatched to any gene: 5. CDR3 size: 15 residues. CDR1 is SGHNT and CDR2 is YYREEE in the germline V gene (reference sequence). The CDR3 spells CASSLAAGGIGELFF. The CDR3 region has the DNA TGTGCCAGCAGCTTGGCGGCGGGGGGAATCGGGGAGCTGTTTTTT.

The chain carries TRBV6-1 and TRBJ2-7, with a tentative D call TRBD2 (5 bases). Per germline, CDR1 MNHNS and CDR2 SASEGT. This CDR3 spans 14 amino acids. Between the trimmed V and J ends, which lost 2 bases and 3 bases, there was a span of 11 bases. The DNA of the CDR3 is TGTGCCAGCAGTGAAAGCGGCGGCATCTACGAGCAGTACTTC. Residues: CASSESGGIYEQYF.

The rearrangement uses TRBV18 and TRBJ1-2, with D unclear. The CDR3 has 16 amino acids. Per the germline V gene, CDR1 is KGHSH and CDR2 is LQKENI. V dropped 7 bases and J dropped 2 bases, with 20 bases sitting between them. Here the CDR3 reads CASLTQEVKGNYGYTF. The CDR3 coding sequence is TGTGCCAGCTTAACCCAGGAGGTAAAAGGAAACTATGGCTACACCTTC.

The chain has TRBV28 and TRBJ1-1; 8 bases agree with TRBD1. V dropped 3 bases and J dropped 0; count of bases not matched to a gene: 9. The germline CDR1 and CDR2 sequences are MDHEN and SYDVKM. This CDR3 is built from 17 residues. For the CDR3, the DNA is TGTGCCAGCAGTTTCGCAGGGGGCGCGGATTTGAACACTGAAGCTTTCTTT. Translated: CASSFAGGADLNTEAFF.

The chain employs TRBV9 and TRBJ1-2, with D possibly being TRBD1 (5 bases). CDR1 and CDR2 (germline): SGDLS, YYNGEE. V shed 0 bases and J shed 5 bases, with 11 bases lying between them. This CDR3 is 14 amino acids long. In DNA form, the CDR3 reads TGTGCCAGCAGCGTAGTTGACAGCGTGTATGGCTACACCTTC. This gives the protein CASSVVDSVYGYTF. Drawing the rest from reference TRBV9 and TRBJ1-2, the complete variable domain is DSGVTQTPKHLITATGQRVTLRCSPRSGDLSVYWYQQSLDQGLQFLIQYYNGEERAKGNILERFSAQQFPDLHSELNLSSLELGDSALYFCASSVVDSVYGYTFGSGTRLTVV.

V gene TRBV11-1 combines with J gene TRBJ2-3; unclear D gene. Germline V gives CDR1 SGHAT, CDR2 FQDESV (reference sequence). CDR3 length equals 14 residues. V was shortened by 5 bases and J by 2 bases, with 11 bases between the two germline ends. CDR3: CASSRSANTDTQYF. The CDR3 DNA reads TGTGCCAGCAGCCGGTCCGCTAACACAGATACGCAGTATTTT.

The CDR3 nucleotides are TGTGCCAGCAGAAATGAAGCGGGAGGTCCCTACGAGCAGTACTTC. Translating it yields CASRNEAGGPYEQYF. The chain combines TRBV6-5 with TRBJ2-7; TRBD2 agrees at 9 bases. Germline values: CDR1 MNHEY, CDR2 SVGAGI. The CDR3 extends over 15 amino acids. With 6 bases clipped from V and 2 bases from J, the junction kept 8 bases outside the gene matches.

CDR3 sequence (DNA): TGTGCCAGCAGTTTAGCGGGAGCTGGCACCGGGGAGCTGTTTTTT. This gives the protein CASSLAGAGTGELFF. The rearrangement joins TRBV2 to TRBJ2-2; TRBD2 aligns across 9 bases. The CDR3 length is 15 residues. Germline V lookup: CDR1 SNHLY, CDR2 FYNNEI. Trimming removed 5 bases from V and 4 bases from J; junction bases left unmatched: 5.

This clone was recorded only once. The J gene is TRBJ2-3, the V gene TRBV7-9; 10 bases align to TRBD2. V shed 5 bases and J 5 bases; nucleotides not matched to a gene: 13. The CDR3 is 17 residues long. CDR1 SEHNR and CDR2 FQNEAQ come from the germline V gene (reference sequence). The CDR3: CASSQRSGTSARDTQYF. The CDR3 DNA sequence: TGTGCCAGCAGCCAACGATCCGGGACTAGCGCTAGAGATACGCAGTATTTT. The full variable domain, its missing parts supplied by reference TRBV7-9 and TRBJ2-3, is DTGVSQNPRHKITKRGQNVTFRCDPISEHNRLYWYRQTLGQGPEFLTYFQNEAQLEKSRLLSDRFSAERPKGSFSTLEIQRTEQGDSAMYLCASSQRSGTSARDTQYFGPGTRLTVL.

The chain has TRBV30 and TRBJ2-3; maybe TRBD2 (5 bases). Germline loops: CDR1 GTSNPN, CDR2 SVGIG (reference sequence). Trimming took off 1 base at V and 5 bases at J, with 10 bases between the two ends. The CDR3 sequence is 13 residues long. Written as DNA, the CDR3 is TGTGCCTGGAGTGCATATGGAGGAGATACGCAGTATTTT. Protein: CAWSAYGGDTQYF.

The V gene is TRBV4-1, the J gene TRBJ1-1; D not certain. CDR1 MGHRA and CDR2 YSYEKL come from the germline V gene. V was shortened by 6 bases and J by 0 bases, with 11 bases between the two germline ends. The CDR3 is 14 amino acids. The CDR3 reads CASRGKNMNTEAFF. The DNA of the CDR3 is TGCGCCAGCAGGGGCAAGAACATGAACACTGAAGCTTTCTTT.

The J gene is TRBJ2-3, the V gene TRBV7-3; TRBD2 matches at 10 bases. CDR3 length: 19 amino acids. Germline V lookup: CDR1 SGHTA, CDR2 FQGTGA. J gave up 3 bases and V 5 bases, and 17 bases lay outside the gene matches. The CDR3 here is CASSHPEREGRMGTDTQYF. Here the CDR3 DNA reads TGTGCCAGCAGCCATCCGGAGCGGGAGGGCCGGATGGGGACAGATACGCAGTATTTT.

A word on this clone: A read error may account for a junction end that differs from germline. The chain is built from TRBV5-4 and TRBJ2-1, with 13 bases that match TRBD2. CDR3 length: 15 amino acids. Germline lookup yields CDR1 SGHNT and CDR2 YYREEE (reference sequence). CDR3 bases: TGTGCCAGCAGATTGGGGACTAGCGGGAACCAGGAGCAGTTCTTC. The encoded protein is CASRLGTSGNQEQFF. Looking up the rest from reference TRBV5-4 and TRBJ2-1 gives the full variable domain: ETGVTQSPTHLIKTRGQQVTLRCSSQSGHNTVSWYQQALGQGPQFIFQYYREEENGRGNFPPRFSGLQFPNYSSELNVNALELDDSALYLCASRLGTSGNQEQFFGPGTRLTVL.

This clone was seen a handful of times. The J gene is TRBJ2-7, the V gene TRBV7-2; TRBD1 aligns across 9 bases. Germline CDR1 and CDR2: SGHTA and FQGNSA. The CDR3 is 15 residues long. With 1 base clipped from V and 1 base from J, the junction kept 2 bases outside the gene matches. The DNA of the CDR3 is TGTGCCAGCAGCTTAGGCGGGACAGGGTCCTACGAGCAGTACTTC. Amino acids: CASSLGGTGSYEQYF.

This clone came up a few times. CDR3 bases: TGTGCCATACGGGACAGCTCCTACGAGCAGTACTTC. Encoded protein: CAIRDSSYEQYF. This sequence joins TRBV11-2 and TRBJ2-7, with TRBD1 matching 7 bases. The germline CDR1 and CDR2 sequences are SGHAT and FQNNGV. This CDR3 comprises 12 residues. V shed 10 bases and J 0 bases; nucleotides not matched to a gene: 3.

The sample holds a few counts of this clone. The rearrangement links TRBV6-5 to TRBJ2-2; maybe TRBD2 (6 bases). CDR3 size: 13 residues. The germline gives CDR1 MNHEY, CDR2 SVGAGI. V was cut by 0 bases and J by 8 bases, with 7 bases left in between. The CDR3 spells CASSYSSGGELFF. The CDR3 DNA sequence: TGTGCCAGCAGTTACTCGAGCGGGGGGGAGCTGTTTTTT.

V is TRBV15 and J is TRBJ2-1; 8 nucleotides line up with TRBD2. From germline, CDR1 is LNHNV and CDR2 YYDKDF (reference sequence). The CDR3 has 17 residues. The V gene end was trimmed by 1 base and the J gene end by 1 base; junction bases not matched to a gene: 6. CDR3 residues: CATSRGDSGESYNEQFF. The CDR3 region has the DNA TGTGCCACCAGCAGAGGAGATAGCGGGGAATCCTACAATGAGCAGTTCTTC.

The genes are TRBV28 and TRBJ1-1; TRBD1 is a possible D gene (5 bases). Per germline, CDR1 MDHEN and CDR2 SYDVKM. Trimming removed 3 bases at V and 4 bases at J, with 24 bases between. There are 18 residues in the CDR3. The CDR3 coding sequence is TGTGCCAGCAGTTTCCCTCTCGGAGTAGGGGAAGGGGCCACTGAAGCTTTCTTT. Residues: CASSFPLGVGEGATEAFF.

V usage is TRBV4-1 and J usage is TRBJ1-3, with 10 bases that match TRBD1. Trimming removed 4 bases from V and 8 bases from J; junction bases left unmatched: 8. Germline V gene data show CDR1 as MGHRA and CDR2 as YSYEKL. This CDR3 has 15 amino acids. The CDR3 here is CASSLGQGKFDTIYF. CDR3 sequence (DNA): TGCGCCAGCAGCCTGGGACAGGGGAAGTTTGACACCATATATTTT.

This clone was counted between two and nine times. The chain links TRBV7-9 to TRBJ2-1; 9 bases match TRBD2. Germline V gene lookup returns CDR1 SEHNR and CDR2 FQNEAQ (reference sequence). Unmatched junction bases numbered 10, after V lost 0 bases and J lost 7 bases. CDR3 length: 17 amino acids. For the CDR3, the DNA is TGTGCCAGCAGCTTAGCGCGGGCTAGCGGGGTTCAAAATGAGCAGTTCTTC. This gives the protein CASSLARASGVQNEQFF.

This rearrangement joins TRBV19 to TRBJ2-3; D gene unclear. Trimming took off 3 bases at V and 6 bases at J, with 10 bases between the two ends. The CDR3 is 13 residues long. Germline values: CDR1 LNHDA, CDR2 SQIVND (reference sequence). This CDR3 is CASSIRVLDTQYF. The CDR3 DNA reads TGTGCCAGTAGTATCCGGGTTTTGGATACGCAGTATTTT.